Given below is one TCR beta chain in context. Its cognate antigen is unknown. V lost 1 base and J 9 bases, leaving 15 bases between the germline ends. The germline CDR1 and CDR2 sequences are LNHDA and SQIVND (reference sequence). This CDR3 has 14 amino acids. The data were obtained in a study of T cell responses to AZD1222 COVID-19 vaccine. The assay was immunoSEQ multiplex PCR, and TCRdb's table has in-frame clones only and misses some. The sample contains around 260,000 clones, approximately 93% of which appear only once. Findings and limits, study-wide: White British donors predominated, females outnumbered males, and clonal diversity was possibly underestimated. With two AZD1222 doses given, Spike-specific TCR breadth and depth both rose. Baseline seropositivity characterized only a handful of AZD1222 recipients. Unmutated variant regions are reportedly the target of nearly half of TCRs that are spike-specific.

This chain connects TRBV19 to TRBJ2-5, with a possible D match to TRBD2 (6 bases). This clonotype was sampled from an adult in good health. The specimen comprised peripheral blood, sampled on day 0 of AZD1222 vaccination. The CDR3 loop reads CASSIAAGSGPQYF. Written as DNA, the CDR3 is TGTGCCAGTAGTATAGCAGCCGGGAGTGGGCCCCAGTACTTC. Using reference TRBV19 and TRBJ2-5 for the parts outside the CDR3, the full variable domain is DGGITQSPKYLFRKEGQNVTLSCEQNLNHDAMYWYRQDPGQGLRLIYYSQIVNDFQKGDIAEGYSVSREKKESFPLTVTSAQKNPTAFYLCASSIAAGSGPQYFGPGTRLLVL.